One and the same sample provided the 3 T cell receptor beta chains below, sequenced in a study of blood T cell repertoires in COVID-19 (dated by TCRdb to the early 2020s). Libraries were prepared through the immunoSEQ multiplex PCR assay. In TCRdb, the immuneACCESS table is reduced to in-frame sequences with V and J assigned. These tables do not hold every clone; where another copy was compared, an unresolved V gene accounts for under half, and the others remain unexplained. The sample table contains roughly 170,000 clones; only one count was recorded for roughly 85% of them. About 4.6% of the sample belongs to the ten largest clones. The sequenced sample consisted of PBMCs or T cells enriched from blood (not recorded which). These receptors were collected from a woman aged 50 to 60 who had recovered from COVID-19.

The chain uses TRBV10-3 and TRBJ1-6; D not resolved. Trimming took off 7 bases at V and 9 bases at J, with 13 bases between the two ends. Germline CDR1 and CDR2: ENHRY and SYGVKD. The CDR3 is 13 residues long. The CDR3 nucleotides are TGTGCCATCACTGTAAATGTCGGTTCACCCCTCCACTTT. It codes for CAITVNVGSPLHF.

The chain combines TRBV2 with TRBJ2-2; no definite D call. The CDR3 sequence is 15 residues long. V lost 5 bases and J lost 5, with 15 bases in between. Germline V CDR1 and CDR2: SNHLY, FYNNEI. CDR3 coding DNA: TGTGCCAGCAGTACTACACCCAGTGGAACCGGGGAGCTGTTTTTT. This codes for CASSTTPSGTGELFF.

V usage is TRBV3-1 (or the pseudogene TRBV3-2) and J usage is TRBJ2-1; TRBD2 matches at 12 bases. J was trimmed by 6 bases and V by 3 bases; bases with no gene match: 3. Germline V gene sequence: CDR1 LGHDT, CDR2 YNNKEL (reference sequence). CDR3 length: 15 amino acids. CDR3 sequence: CASSHGLAGTNEQFF. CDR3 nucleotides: TGTGCCAGCAGCCACGGACTAGCGGGAACCAATGAGCAGTTCTTC.